The clone carrying this T cell receptor beta chain was counted many times. As yet, its antigen is unknown. Stable Graves' hyperthyroidism meant no ophthalmopathy progression within 18 months. Criteria for exclusion of patients were uncontrolled infection, other autoimmune disease, pregnancy or lactation. It was 10 ml of fresh peripheral blood that supplied the PBMCs. This entry is derived from a study of T cells in Graves' hyperthyroidism and ophthalmopathy. Study-wide results and caveats: The majority of expanded thyroid clonotypes above 0.001 also appeared in blood.

RNA transcripts yielded amplified TCR beta CDR3 regions. TCR CDR3 underwent first-round RT-PCR with the HTBI primer set. Using its own MiXCR run on the multiplex PCR reads, TCRdb lists one record per CDR3 protein. The sample records approximately 590,000 distinct CDR3 sequences, 15% to 19% being singletons. Trimming removed 6 bases at V and 4 bases at J, with 11 bases between. CDR1 SGHRS and CDR2 YFSETQ come from the germline V gene. The CDR3 has 12 amino acids. The source of this sequence is a woman aged 25 to 39 with Graves' hyperthyroidism. V gene TRBV5-1 combines with J gene TRBJ2-7; D possibly corresponds to TRBD2 (6 bases). What was sequenced was blood. The CDR3 loop is CASNDGRYEQYF. CDR3 DNA: TGCGCCAGCAACGACGGGAGATACGAGCAGTACTTC.